The rows below give T cell receptor beta chains drawn from one sample of a study of blood T cell repertoires in COVID-19. Only in-frame clones appear in the TCRdb table, and some are missing; sequencing was by immunoSEQ multiplex PCR. The table includes about 280,000 clones, 85% to 90% detected once. Sequencing input: PBMCs or T cells enriched from blood (not recorded which). These TCRs come from a woman between 18 and 30 years old with acute COVID-19. Each CDR3 is given with its conserved first and last residue. D genes are given only for firm matches. Some rows have no size entry. The others give once, few or many, or a class for an expanded clone.

j_gene: TRBJ1-2; abundance: once; d_gene: TRBD1; v_gene: TRBV27; CDR3nt: TGTGCCAGCCTAAGGATGGGAAAAGGACAGGCCATAAGATCGAACTATGGCTACACCTTC; CDR3aa: CASLRMGKGQAIRSNYGYTF
j_gene: TRBJ2-1; abundance: -; d_gene: -; v_gene: TRBV5-1; CDR3nt: TGCGCCAGCCGAGTTAGCGGAAACTACAATGAGCAGTTCTTC; CDR3aa: CASRVSGNYNEQFF
j_gene: TRBJ1-5; abundance: -; d_gene: -; v_gene: TRBV4-1; CDR3nt: TGCGCCAGCAGCCAGGCACACAGGGACGGTAGCAATCAGCCCCAGCATTTT; CDR3aa: CASSQAHRDGSNQPQHF
j_gene: TRBJ2-7; abundance: -; d_gene: TRBD2; v_gene: TRBV20-1; CDR3nt: TGCAGCACTAGCGGGACCTACGAGCAGTACTTC; CDR3aa: CSTSGTYEQYF
j_gene: TRBJ2-7; abundance: -; d_gene: -; v_gene: TRBV6-5; CDR3nt: TGTGCCACGCGACAGAGCGGGCAGTACGAGCAGTACTTC; CDR3aa: CATRQSGQYEQYF
j_gene: TRBJ1-2; abundance: few; d_gene: -; v_gene: TRBV30; CDR3nt: TGTGCCTGCAATGCCAGGGGCCTCAACTATGGCTACACCTTC; CDR3aa: CACNARGLNYGYTF
j_gene: TRBJ2-7; abundance: -; d_gene: -; v_gene: TRBV18; CDR3nt: TGTGCCAGCTCACCGGACACCTACGAGCAGTACTTC; CDR3aa: CASSPDTYEQYF
j_gene: TRBJ2-5; abundance: -; d_gene: TRBD1; v_gene: TRBV30; CDR3nt: TGTGCCTGGAGTGTATATCCCCGGACAGGGATATTGGGACTCGGTGCGGAGACCCAGTACTTC; CDR3aa: CAWSVYPRTGILGLGAETQYF
j_gene: TRBJ1-1; abundance: -; d_gene: TRBD1; v_gene: TRBV5-1; CDR3nt: TGCGCCAGCAGCTCGACTGGCCTAGGACAGGGGTTCGGTGTGAACACTGAAGCTTTCTTT; CDR3aa: CASSSTGLGQGFGVNTEAFF
j_gene: TRBJ1-5; abundance: -; d_gene: -; v_gene: TRBV5-1; CDR3nt: TGCGCCAGCAGCTTGGTTTCCGGGGTCAATCAGCCCCAGCATTTT; CDR3aa: CASSLVSGVNQPQHF
j_gene: TRBJ2-1; abundance: -; d_gene: TRBD2; v_gene: TRBV27; CDR3nt: TGTGCCAGCAGTTCTATCGAAAGGACTAGCGGGAATGAGCAGTTCTTC; CDR3aa: CASSSIERTSGNEQFF
j_gene: TRBJ2-7; abundance: -; d_gene: TRBD1; v_gene: TRBV4-1; CDR3nt: TGCGCCAGCAGACGCGGACAGGGGAGCTCCTACGAGCAGTACTTC; CDR3aa: CASRRGQGSSYEQYF
j_gene: TRBJ1-1; abundance: -; d_gene: TRBD1; v_gene: TRBV2; CDR3nt: TGTGCCAGCAGTGATCTGTGGGCAGGGGGCAATACTGAAGCTTTCTTT; CDR3aa: CASSDLWAGGNTEAFF
j_gene: TRBJ2-2; abundance: -; d_gene: -; v_gene: TRBV5-1; CDR3nt: TGCGCCAGCAGCCGAGCCCCGGGAGTCACCGGGGAGCTGTTTTTT; CDR3aa: CASSRAPGVTGELFF
j_gene: TRBJ2-7; abundance: -; d_gene: -; v_gene: TRBV18; CDR3nt: TGTGCCAGCTCACCAAACAGGGTAGGAGTCCACGAGCAGTACTTC; CDR3aa: CASSPNRVGVHEQYF
j_gene: TRBJ2-7; abundance: -; d_gene: -; v_gene: TRBV2; CDR3nt: TGTGCCAGCAAAAGACTAGGAACAAACTACGAGCAGTACTTC; CDR3aa: CASKRLGTNYEQYF
j_gene: TRBJ2-1; abundance: -; d_gene: TRBD1; v_gene: TRBV27; CDR3nt: TGTGCCAGCAGCTACGACAGGGATATTTACAATGAGCAGTTCTTC; CDR3aa: CASSYDRDIYNEQFF
j_gene: TRBJ2-5; abundance: -; d_gene: -; v_gene: TRBV5-4; CDR3nt: TGTGCCAGCAGGAACGTCAGACAGACACAAGAGACCCAGTACTTC; CDR3aa: CASRNVRQTQETQYF
j_gene: TRBJ2-1; abundance: -; d_gene: TRBD2; v_gene: TRBV12-3/TRBV12-4; CDR3nt: TGTGCCAGCAGCCTAGCGGGAGAATTTGAGCAGTTCTTC; CDR3aa: CASSLAGEFEQFF
j_gene: TRBJ1-4; abundance: -; d_gene: -; v_gene: TRBV27; CDR3nt: TGTGCCAGCAGTGAGAGGGCAGCGACTAATGAAAAACTGTTTTTT; CDR3aa: CASSERAATNEKLFF
j_gene: TRBJ1-1; abundance: -; d_gene: TRBD1; v_gene: TRBV10-3; CDR3nt: TGTGCCATCAGTGAGCCGGGTTTAGGCAGGGGGCGTTTTGCAGACACTGAAGCTTTCTTT; CDR3aa: CAISEPGLGRGRFADTEAFF
j_gene: TRBJ2-1; abundance: once; d_gene: -; v_gene: TRBV5-5; CDR3nt: TGTGCCAGCAGCGAGACTCCGGGCAATGAGCAGTTCTTC; CDR3aa: CASSETPGNEQFF
j_gene: TRBJ2-7; abundance: few; d_gene: -; v_gene: TRBV30; CDR3nt: TGTGCCTGGAGTGTACCGGACTCAAGGTACTACGAGCAGTACTTC; CDR3aa: CAWSVPDSRYYEQYF
j_gene: TRBJ1-2; abundance: few; d_gene: -; v_gene: TRBV5-4; CDR3nt: TGTGCCAGCAGGCGGGGAGGGAGCTACACCTTC; CDR3aa: CASRRGGSYTF
j_gene: TRBJ2-3; abundance: -; d_gene: -; v_gene: TRBV21-1; CDR3nt: TGTGCCAGCAGCGGGCATCATTTTCCCACAGATACGCAGTATTTT; CDR3aa: CASSGHHFPTDTQYF
j_gene: TRBJ2-1; abundance: -; d_gene: TRBD2; v_gene: TRBV6-2/TRBV6-3; CDR3nt: TGTGCCAGCAGTTCCGGGACTAGCGGGAGGGCCGGCTACAATGAGCAGTTCTTC; CDR3aa: CASSSGTSGRAGYNEQFF